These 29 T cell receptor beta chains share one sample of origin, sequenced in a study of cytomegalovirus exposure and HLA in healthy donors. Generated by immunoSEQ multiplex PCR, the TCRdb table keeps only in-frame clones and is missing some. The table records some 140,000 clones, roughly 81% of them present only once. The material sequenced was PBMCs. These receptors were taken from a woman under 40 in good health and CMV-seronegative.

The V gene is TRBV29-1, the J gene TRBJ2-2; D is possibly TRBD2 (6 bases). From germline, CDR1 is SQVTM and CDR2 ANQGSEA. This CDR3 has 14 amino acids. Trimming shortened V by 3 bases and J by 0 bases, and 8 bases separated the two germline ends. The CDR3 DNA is TGCAGCGTTGATGCGGGGACGAACACCGGGGAGCTGTTTTTT. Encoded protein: CSVDAGTNTGELFF.

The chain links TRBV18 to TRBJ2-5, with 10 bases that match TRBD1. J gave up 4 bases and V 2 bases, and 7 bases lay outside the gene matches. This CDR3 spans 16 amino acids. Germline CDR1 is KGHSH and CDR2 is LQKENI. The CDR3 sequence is CASSPDRGRGVETQYF. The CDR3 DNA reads TGTGCCAGCTCACCAGACAGGGGGCGAGGTGTAGAGACCCAGTACTTC.

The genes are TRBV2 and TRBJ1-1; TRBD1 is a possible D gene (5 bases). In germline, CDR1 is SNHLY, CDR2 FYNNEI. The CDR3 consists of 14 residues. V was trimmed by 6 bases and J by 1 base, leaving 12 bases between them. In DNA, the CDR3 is TGTGCCAGCAGGGACCGCACAGGGAACACTGAAGCTTTCTTT. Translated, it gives CASRDRTGNTEAFF.

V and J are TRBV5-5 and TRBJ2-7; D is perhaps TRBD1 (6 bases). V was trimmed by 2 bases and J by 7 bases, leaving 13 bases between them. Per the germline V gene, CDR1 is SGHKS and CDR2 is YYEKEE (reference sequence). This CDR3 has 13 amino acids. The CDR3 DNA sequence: TGTGCCAGCAGCTTTTGGGGGCAGGGGGAGCAGTACTTC. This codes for CASSFWGQGEQYF.

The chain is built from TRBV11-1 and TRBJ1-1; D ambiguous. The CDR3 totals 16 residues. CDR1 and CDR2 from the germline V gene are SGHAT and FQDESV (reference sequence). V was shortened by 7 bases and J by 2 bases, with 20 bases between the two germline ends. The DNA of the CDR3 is TGTGCCAGCAACCCTAGGGTCCGGGAGGGAAACACTGAAGCTTTCTTT. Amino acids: CASNPRVREGNTEAFF.

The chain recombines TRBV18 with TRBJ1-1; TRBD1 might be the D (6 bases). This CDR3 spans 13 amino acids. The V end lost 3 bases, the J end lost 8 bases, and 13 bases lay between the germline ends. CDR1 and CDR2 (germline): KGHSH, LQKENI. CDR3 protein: CASSPNVDREAFF. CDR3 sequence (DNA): TGTGCCAGCTCACCGAACGTGGACAGAGAAGCTTTCTTT.

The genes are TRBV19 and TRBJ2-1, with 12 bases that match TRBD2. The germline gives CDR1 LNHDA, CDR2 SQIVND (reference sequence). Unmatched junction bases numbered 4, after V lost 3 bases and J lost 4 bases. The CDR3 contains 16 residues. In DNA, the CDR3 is TGTGCCAGTAGTATCGGACTAGCGGGGATTTACAATGAGCAGTTCTTC. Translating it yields CASSIGLAGIYNEQFF.

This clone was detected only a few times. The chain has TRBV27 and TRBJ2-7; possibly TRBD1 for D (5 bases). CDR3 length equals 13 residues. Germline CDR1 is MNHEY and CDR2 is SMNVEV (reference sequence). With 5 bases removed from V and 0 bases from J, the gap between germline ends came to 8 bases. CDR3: CASSPGISYEQYF. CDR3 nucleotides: TGTGCCAGCAGTCCAGGGATCTCCTACGAGCAGTACTTC.

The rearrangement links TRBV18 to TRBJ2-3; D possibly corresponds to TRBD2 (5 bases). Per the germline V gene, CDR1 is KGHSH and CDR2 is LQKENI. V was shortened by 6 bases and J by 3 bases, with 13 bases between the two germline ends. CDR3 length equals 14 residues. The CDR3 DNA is TGTGCCAGCTCTTACCAACTAGTAACAGATACGCAGTATTTT. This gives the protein CASSYQLVTDTQYF.

CDR3 residues: CASRGGQGANYGYTF. As DNA, the CDR3 is TGTGCCAGCAGGGGGGGACAGGGGGCTAACTATGGCTACACCTTC. The V call is TRBV7-3, the J call TRBJ1-2; TRBD1 agrees at 11 bases. CDR3 length: 15 residues. The ends lost 6 bases at V and 0 bases at J; junction bases unmatched: 3. From germline, CDR1 is SGHTA and CDR2 FQGTGA.

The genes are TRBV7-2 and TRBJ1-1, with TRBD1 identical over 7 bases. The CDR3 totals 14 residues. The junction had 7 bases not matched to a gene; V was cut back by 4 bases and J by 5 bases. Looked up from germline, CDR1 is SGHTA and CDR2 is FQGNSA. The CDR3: CASSSLTGTTEAFF. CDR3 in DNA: TGTGCCAGCAGCTCCCTGACAGGGACGACTGAAGCTTTCTTT.

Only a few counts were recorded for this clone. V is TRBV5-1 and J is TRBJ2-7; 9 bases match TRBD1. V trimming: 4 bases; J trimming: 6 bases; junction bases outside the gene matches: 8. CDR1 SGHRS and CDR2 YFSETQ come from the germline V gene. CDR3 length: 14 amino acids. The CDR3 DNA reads TGCGCCAGCAGCGCCACAGGGGGCTCTATCGAGCAGTACTTC. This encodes CASSATGGSIEQYF.

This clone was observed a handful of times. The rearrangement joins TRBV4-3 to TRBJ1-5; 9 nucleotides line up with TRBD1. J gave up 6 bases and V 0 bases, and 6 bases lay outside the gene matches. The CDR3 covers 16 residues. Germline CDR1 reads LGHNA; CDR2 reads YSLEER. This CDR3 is CASSQDPGQGGQPQHF. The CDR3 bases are TGCGCCAGCAGCCAAGATCCGGGACAGGGCGGTCAGCCCCAGCATTTT.

CDR3 amino acids: CASSERANYGYTF. In DNA form, the CDR3 reads TGTGCCAGCAGTGAACGAGCTAACTATGGCTACACCTTC. This sequence joins TRBV6-1 and TRBJ1-2; D not certain. This CDR3 has 13 residues. Germline lookup yields CDR1 MNHNS and CDR2 SASEGT. Trimming shortened V by 2 bases and J by 0 bases, and 4 bases separated the two germline ends.

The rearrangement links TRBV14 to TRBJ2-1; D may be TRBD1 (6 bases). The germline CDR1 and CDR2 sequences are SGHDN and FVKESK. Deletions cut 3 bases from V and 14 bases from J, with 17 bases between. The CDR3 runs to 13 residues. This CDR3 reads CASSHAGATTEFF. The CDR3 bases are TGTGCCAGCAGCCATGCAGGGGCGACTACGGAGTTCTTC.

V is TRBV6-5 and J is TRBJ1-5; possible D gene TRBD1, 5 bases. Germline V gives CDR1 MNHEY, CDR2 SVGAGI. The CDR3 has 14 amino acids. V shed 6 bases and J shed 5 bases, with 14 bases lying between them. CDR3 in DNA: TGTGCCAGCAGCAGGGCCAGGGATGATCAGCCCCAGCATTTT. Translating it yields CASSRARDDQPQHF.

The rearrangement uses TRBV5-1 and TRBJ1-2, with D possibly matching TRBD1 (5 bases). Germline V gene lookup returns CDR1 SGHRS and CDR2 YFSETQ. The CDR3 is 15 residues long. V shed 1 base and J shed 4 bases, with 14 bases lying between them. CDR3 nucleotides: TGCGCCAGCAGCTTGTCAGGCGCAGGGCGCTATGGCTACACCTTC. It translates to CASSLSGAGRYGYTF.

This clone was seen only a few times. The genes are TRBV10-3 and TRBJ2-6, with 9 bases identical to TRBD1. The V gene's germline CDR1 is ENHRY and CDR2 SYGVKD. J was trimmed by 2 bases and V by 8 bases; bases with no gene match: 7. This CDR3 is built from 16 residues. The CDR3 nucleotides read TGTGCCATCCTCGGACAGGGGATCCCTGGGGCCAACGTCCTGACTTTC. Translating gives CAILGQGIPGANVLTF.

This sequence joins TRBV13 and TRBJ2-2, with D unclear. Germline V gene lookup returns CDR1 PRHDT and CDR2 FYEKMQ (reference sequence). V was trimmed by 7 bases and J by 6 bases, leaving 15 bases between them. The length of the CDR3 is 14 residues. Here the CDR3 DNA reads TGTGCCAGCATTCTCAAGGAGTATCCCGGGGAGCTGTTTTTT. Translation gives CASILKEYPGELFF.

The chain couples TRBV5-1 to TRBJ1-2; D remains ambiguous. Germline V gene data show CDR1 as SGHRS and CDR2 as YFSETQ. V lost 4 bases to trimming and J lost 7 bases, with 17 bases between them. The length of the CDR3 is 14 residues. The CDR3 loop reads CASSPRTIGSGYTF. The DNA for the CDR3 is TGCGCCAGCAGCCCCAGGACTATTGGGTCTGGCTACACCTTC.

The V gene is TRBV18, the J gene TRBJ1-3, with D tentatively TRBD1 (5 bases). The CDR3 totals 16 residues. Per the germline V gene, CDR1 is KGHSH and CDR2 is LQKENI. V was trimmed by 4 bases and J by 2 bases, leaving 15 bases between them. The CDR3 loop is CASSLSDRVAGNTIYF. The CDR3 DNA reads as TGTGCCAGCTCACTCTCTGACAGAGTCGCTGGAAACACCATATATTTT. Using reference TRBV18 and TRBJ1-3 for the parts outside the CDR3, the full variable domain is NAGVMQNPRHLVRRRGQEARLRCSPMKGHSHVYWYRQLPEEGLKFMVYLQKENIIDESGMPKERFSAEFPKEGPSILRIQQVVRGDSAAYFCASSLSDRVAGNTIYFGEGSWLTVV.

CDR3 DNA sequence: TGCGCCAGCAGCCGATATGTTCCTAGACCCGAGCAGTACTTC. Translated, it gives CASSRYVPRPEQYF. The V call is TRBV4-1, the J call TRBJ2-7, with D unresolved. CDR1 and CDR2 (germline): MGHRA, YSYEKL. V gave up 4 bases and J gave up 6 bases, with 16 bases separating them. The CDR3 totals 14 residues.

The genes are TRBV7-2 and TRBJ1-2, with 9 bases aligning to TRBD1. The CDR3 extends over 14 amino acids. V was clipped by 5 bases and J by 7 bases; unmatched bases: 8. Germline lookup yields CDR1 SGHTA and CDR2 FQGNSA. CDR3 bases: TGTGCCAGCAGCAAAGGACAGGGGCGGTCTGGCTACACCTTC. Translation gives CASSKGQGRSGYTF.

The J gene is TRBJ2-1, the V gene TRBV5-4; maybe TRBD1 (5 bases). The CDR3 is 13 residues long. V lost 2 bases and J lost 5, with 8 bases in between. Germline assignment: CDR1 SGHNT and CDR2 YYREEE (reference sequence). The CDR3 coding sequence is TGTGCCAGCAGCTTCGTCAGGGACAATGAGCAGTTCTTC. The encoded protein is CASSFVRDNEQFF.

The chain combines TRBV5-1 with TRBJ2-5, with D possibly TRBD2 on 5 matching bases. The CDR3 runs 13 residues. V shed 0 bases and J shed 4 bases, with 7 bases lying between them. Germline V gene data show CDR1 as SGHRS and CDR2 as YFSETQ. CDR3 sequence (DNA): TGCGCCAGCAGCTTGGAAAGCGGAGAGACCCAGTACTTC. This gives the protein CASSLESGETQYF. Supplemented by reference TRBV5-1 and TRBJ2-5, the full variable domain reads KAGVTQTPRYLIKTRGQQVTLSCSPISGHRSVSWYQQTPGQGLQFLFEYFSETQRNKGNFPGRFSGRQFSNSRSEMNVSTLELGDSALYLCASSLESGETQYFGPGTRLLVL.

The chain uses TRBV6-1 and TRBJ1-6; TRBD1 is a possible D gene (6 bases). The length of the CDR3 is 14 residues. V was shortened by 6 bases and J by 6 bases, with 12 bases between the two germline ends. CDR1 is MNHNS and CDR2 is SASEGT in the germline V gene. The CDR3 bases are TGTGCCAGCAGGGGGGACATGGCTAATTCACCCCTCCACTTT. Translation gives CASRGDMANSPLHF.

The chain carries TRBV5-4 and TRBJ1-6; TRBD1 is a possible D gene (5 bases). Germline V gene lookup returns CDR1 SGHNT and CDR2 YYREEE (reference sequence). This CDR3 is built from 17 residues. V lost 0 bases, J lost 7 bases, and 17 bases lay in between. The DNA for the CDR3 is TGTGCCAGCAGCTTGGAAGGGGCGGGGAGGAAGAATTCACCCCTCCACTTT. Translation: CASSLEGAGRKNSPLHF. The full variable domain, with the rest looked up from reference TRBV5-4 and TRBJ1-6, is ETGVTQSPTHLIKTRGQQVTLRCSSQSGHNTVSWYQQALGQGPQFIFQYYREEENGRGNFPPRFSGLQFPNYSSELNVNALELDDSALYLCASSLEGAGRKNSPLHFGNGTRLTVT.

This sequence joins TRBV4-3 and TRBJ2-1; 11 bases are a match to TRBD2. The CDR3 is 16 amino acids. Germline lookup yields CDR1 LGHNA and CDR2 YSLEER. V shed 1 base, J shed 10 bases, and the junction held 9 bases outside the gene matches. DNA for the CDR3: TGCGCCAGCAGCCAAGCTACTAGCGGGGGACGGAGCGAGCAGTTCTTC. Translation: CASSQATSGGRSEQFF.

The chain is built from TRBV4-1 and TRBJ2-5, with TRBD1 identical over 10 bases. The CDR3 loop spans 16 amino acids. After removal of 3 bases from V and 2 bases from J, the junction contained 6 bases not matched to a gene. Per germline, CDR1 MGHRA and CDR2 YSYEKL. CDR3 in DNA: TGCGCCAGCAGCCAGGGGACAGGGGAAGTACAAGAGACCCAGTACTTC. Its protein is CASSQGTGEVQETQYF.